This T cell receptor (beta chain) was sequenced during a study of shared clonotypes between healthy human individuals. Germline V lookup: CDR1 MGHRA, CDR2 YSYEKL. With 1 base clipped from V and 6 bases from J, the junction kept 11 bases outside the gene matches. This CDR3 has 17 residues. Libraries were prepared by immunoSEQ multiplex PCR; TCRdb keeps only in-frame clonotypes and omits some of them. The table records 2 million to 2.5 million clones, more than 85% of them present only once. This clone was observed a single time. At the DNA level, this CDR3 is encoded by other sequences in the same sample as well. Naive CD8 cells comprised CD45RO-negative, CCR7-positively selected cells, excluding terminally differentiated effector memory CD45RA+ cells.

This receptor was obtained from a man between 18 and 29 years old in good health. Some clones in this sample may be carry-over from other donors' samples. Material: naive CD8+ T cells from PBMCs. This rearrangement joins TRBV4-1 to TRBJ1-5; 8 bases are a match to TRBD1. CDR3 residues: CASSQVSIGQGAQPQHF. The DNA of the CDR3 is TGCGCCAGCAGCCAAGTATCAATCGGACAGGGAGCTCAGCCCCAGCATTTT.